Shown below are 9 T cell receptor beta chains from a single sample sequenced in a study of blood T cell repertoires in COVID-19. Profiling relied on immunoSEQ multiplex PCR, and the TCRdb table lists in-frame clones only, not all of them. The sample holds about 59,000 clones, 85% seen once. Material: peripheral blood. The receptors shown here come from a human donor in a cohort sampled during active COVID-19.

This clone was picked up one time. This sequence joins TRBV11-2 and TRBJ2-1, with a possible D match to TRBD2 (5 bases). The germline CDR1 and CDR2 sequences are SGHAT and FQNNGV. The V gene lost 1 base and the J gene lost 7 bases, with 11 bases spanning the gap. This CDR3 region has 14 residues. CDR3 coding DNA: TGTGCCAGCAGCTTAGTGGGGAGCAGGAATGAGCAGTTCTTC. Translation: CASSLVGSRNEQFF.

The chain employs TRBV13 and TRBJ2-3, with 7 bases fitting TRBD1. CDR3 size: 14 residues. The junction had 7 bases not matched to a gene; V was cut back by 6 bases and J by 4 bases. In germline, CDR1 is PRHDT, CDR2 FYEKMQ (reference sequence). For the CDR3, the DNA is TGTGCCAGCAGTTCGTACAGGGGTCCAGATACGCAGTATTTT. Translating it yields CASSSYRGPDTQYF. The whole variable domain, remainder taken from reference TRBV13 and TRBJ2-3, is AAGVIQSPRHLIKEKRETATLKCYPIPRHDTVYWYQQGPGQDPQFLISFYEKMQSDKGSIPDRFSAQQFSDYHSELNMSSLELGDSALYFCASSSYRGPDTQYFGPGTRLTVL.

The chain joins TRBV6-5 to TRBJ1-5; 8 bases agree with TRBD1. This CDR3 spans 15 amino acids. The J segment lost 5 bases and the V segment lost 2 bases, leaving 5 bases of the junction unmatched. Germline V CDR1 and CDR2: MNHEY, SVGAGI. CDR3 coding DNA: TGTGCCAGCAGTTACACCAGGGGGCGGGATCAGCCCCAGCATTTT. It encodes CASSYTRGRDQPQHF.

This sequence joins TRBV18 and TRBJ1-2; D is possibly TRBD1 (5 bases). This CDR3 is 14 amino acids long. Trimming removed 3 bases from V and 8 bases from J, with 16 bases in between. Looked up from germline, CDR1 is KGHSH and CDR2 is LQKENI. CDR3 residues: CASSPQPQQEGYTF. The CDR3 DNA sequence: TGTGCCAGCTCACCCCAACCCCAACAGGAGGGCTACACCTTC.

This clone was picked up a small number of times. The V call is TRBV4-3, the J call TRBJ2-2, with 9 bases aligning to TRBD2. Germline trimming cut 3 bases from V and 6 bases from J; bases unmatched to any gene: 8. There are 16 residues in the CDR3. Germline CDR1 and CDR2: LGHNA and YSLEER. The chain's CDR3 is CASSQASGIRPGELFF. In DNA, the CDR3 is TGCGCCAGCAGCCAGGCTAGCGGGATCCGACCCGGGGAGCTGTTTTTT.

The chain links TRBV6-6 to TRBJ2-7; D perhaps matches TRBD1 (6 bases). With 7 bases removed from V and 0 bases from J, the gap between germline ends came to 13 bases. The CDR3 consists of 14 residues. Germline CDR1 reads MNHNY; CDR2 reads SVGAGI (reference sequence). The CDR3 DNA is TGTGCCAGCAACAGACAGGCCAACTCCTACGAGCAGTACTTC. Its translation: CASNRQANSYEQYF.

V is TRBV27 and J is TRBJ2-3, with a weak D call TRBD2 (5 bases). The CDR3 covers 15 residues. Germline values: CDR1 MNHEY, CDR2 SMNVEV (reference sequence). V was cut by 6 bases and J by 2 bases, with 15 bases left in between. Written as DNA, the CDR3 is TGTGCCAGCAGAACATGGAGGACTGACACAGATACGCAGTATTTT. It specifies CASRTWRTDTDTQYF.

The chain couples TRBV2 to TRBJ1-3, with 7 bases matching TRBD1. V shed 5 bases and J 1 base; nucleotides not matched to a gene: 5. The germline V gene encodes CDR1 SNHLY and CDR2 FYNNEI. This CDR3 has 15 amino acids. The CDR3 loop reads CASSQDRLSGNTIYF. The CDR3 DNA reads TGTGCCAGCAGTCAGGACAGGTTGTCTGGAAACACCATATATTTT.

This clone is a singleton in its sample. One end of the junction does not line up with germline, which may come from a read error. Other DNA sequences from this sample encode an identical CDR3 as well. DNA for the CDR3: TGTGCCAGCAGCTTAGCGGTAGGGGATGGTTACACCTTC. It specifies CASSLAVGDGYTF. The chain has TRBV7-2 and TRBJ1-2; weak D call: TRBD1 (5 bases). The CDR3 is 13 amino acids. Germline CDR1 reads SGHTA; CDR2 reads FQGNSA.